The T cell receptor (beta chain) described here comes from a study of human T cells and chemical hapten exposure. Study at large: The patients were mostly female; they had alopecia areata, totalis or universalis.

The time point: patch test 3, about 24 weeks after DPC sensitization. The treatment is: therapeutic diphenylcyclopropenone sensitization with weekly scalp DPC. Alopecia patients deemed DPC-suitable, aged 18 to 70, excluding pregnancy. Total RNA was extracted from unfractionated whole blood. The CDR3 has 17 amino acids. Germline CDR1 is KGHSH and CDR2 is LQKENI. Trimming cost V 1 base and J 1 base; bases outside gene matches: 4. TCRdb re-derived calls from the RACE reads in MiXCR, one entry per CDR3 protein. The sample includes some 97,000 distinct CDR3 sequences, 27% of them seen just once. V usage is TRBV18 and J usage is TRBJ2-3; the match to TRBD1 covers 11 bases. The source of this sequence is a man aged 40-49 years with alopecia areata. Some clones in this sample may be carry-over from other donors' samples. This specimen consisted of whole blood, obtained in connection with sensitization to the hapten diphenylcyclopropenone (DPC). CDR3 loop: CASSPRTGGRRTDTQYF. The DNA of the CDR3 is TGTGCCAGCTCACCACGGACAGGGGGCCGACGCACAGATACGCAGTATTTT.